The 19 T cell receptor beta chains below come from one sample, sequenced in a study of graft-versus-host responses after intestinal transplantation. Which antigens these TCRs recognize remains unknown. Measured with immunoSEQ multiplex PCR; TCRdb has only the in-frame clones, and not every one. The sample yields around 95,000 clones, about 90% seen once. Sample: unstimulated CD4+ T cells sorted from spleen or lymph node cells, taken before transplant. These receptor sequences come from a human donor who was the organ donor for an intestinal transplant.

The chain couples TRBV30 to TRBJ2-1; no definite D call. Looked up from germline, CDR1 is GTSNPN and CDR2 is SVGIG (reference sequence). V dropped 1 base and J dropped 8 bases, with 12 bases sitting between them. This CDR3 is built from 13 residues. This CDR3 is CAWSDRVSDEQFF. The CDR3 DNA follows: TGTGCCTGGAGTGACCGGGTTTCCGATGAGCAGTTCTTC. Using reference TRBV30 and TRBJ2-1 for the parts outside the CDR3, the full variable domain is SQTIHQWPATLVQPVGSPLSLECTVEGTSNPNLYWYRQAAGRGLQLLFYSVGIGQISSEVPQNLSASRPQDRQFILSSKKLLLSDSGFYLCAWSDRVSDEQFFGPGTRLTVL.

This sequence joins TRBV19 and TRBJ1-2; D unclear. V gave up 4 bases and J gave up 6 bases, with 18 bases separating them. Germline CDR1 LNHDA, CDR2 SQIVND (reference sequence). The CDR3 length is 15 residues. This chain's CDR3 is CASSTTDAAIHGYTF. The CDR3 DNA follows: TGTGCCAGTAGTACAACTGACGCGGCAATACATGGCTACACCTTC.

The chain joins TRBV9 to TRBJ1-1; possible D gene TRBD1, 6 bases. Germline V gene data show CDR1 as SGDLS and CDR2 as YYNGEE. V dropped 2 bases and J dropped 4 bases, with 15 bases sitting between them. The CDR3 loop spans 15 amino acids. The CDR3 bases are TGTGCCAGCAGCGTTCTTCAGGGGAGTGGCACTGAAGCTTTCTTT. Protein product: CASSVLQGSGTEAFF. The entire variable domain, with the rest obtained from reference TRBV9 and TRBJ1-1, is as follows: DSGVTQTPKHLITATGQRVTLRCSPRSGDLSVYWYQQSLDQGLQFLIQYYNGEERAKGNILERFSAQQFPDLHSELNLSSLELGDSALYFCASSVLQGSGTEAFFGQGTRLTVV.

The chain joins TRBV5-1 to TRBJ2-3, with D perhaps matching TRBD2 (6 bases). CDR3 size: 15 residues. Trimming removed 1 base from V and 0 bases from J, with 9 bases in between. Germline V gene data show CDR1 as SGHRS and CDR2 as YFSETQ. CDR3 amino acids: CASSLTSTSTDTQYF. DNA of the CDR3: TGCGCCAGCAGCTTGACTAGCACTAGCACAGATACGCAGTATTTT.

This chain's CDR3 is CASRSGCRSYGYTF. CDR3 nucleotide sequence: TGTGCCAGCAGATCAGGTTGCAGATCTTATGGCTACACCTTC. This chain uses TRBV6-4 with TRBJ1-2; D gene ambiguous. Germline V lookup: CDR1 MRHNA, CDR2 SNTAGT. The germline V and J ends were trimmed by 6 bases and 5 bases, with 16 bases remaining between them. This CDR3 comprises 14 residues.

This chain links TRBV7-3 with TRBJ2-2, with TRBD2 matching over 8 bases. Unmatched junction bases numbered 2, after V lost 1 base and J lost 4 bases. The CDR3 is 15 amino acids. The germline V gene has CDR1 SGHTA and CDR2 FQGTGA. This CDR3 is CASSLMGTSTGELFF. The CDR3 DNA sequence: TGTGCCAGCAGCTTAATGGGGACTAGCACCGGGGAGCTGTTTTTT. The complete variable domain, with remaining parts taken from reference TRBV7-3 and TRBJ2-2, reads GAGVSQTPSNKVTEKGKYVELRCDPISGHTALYWYRQSLGQGPEFLIYFQGTGAADDSGLPNDRFFAVRPEGSVSTLKIQRTERGDSAVYLCASSLMGTSTGELFFGEGSRLTVL.

The chain carries TRBV7-9 and TRBJ1-1; D possibly corresponds to TRBD1 (5 bases). Germline V CDR1 and CDR2: SEHNR, FQNEAQ (reference sequence). This CDR3 region has 12 residues. The V and J ends lost 5 bases and 12 bases respectively, with 16 bases between them. Here the CDR3 DNA reads TGTGCCAGCAGCCGGGACGGGCTGGGATCTTTCTTT. This codes for CASSRDGLGSFF.

This clone was counted a single time. The J gene is TRBJ1-5, the V gene TRBV28; no clear D. The V and J ends lost 7 bases and 4 bases respectively, with 14 bases between them. Germline CDR1 and CDR2: MDHEN and SYDVKM. CDR3 length: 14 residues. Written as DNA, the CDR3 is TGTGCCAGCATCGCGGGCTGGGCAAATCAGCCCCAGCATTTT. It is translated as CASIAGWANQPQHF.

The chain combines TRBV10-3 with TRBJ1-2, with TRBD1 identical over 7 bases. The CDR3 is 13 amino acids. The germline CDR1 and CDR2 sequences are ENHRY and SYGVKD. V trimming: 4 bases; J trimming: 4 bases; junction bases outside the gene matches: 3. The CDR3 DNA follows: TGTGCCATCAGTGTGGACAGGATCTATGGCTACACCTTC. Amino acids: CAISVDRIYGYTF.

This rearrangement joins TRBV19 to TRBJ1-5; perhaps TRBD1 as D (6 bases). This CDR3 has 16 amino acids. The germline V gene has CDR1 LNHDA and CDR2 SQIVND (reference sequence). The V end was cut by 4 bases, the J end by 1 base, with 14 bases between. The CDR3 sequence is CASSSSGTWSNQPQHF. DNA of the CDR3: TGTGCCAGTAGTAGCTCAGGGACATGGAGCAATCAGCCCCAGCATTTT. Variable domain in full (rest from reference TRBV19 and TRBJ1-5): DGGITQSPKYLFRKEGQNVTLSCEQNLNHDAMYWYRQDPGQGLRLIYYSQIVNDFQKGDIAEGYSVSREKKESFPLTVTSAQKNPTAFYLCASSSSGTWSNQPQHFGDGTRLSIL.

This sequence joins TRBV5-4 and TRBJ2-5, with 7 bases fitting TRBD2. Germline V gene sequence: CDR1 SGHNT, CDR2 YYREEE (reference sequence). The trim removed 5 bases at V and 2 bases at J, leaving 12 bases unmatched. This CDR3 is built from 16 residues. The CDR3 spells CASRNAVLAVQETQYF. In DNA, the CDR3 is TGTGCCAGCAGAAACGCGGTCCTAGCGGTACAAGAGACCCAGTACTTC.

The CDR3 protein is CASRVPRGFCYNEQFF. The CDR3, as DNA: TGTGCCAGCAGAGTCCCTAGAGGGTTCTGCTACAATGAGCAGTTCTTC. J is TRBJ2-1 and V is TRBV21-1; TRBD2 is taken as the D call from the table, unchecked against the DNA. TRBV21-1 is classified as a pseudogene. CDR3 length: 16 residues.

The rearrangement links TRBV7-8 to TRBJ1-1; D is perhaps TRBD1 (6 bases). V was trimmed by 0 bases and J by 3 bases, leaving 20 bases between them. The CDR3 has 18 residues. Germline CDR1 is SGHVS and CDR2 is FQNEAQ. CDR3 loop: CASSLAMRQRGVDTEAFF. The CDR3 bases are TGTGCCAGCAGCTTAGCGATGAGACAGAGGGGGGTAGACACTGAAGCTTTCTTT.

The CDR3 loop reads CASSLGTGGPTNYGYTF. The CDR3 nucleotides read TGTGCCAGCAGCTTAGGGACAGGGGGACCTACTAACTATGGCTACACCTTC. The rearrangement joins TRBV7-9 to TRBJ1-2; TRBD1 matches 10 bases. V dropped 1 base and J dropped 0; count of bases not matched to a gene: 5. The length of the CDR3 is 17 residues. Germline V CDR1 and CDR2: SEHNR, FQNEAQ (reference sequence).

The table lists this clone with a few counts. The CDR3 nucleotides read TGCACCAGCAGATTCCGACAGGGGGAGAAAGCCCTCCACTTT. Its translation: CTSRFRQGEKALHF. This chain joins TRBV1 and TRBJ1-6; TRBD1, the table's D call, lacks a check against the DNA. TRBV1 is an annotated pseudogene. The CDR3 totals 14 residues.

CDR3 residues: CASRGGGSSYNEQFF. CDR3 sequence (DNA): TGTGCCAGCAGGGGAGGGGGGAGCTCCTACAATGAGCAGTTCTTC. The chain uses TRBV25-1 and TRBJ2-1, with a weak D call TRBD2 (7 bases). V was cut by 6 bases and J by 0 bases, with 12 bases left in between. There are 15 residues in the CDR3. Looked up from germline, CDR1 is MGHDK and CDR2 is SYGVNS.

The chain employs TRBV11-3 and TRBJ2-2, with 9 positions matching TRBD1. CDR3 size: 18 residues. Germline V gene data show CDR1 as SGHNT and CDR2 as YENEEA. V was pared by 5 bases and J by 3 bases, with 13 bases of the junction left unmatched. This CDR3 reads CASSHAGGQGVHTGELFF. Here the CDR3 DNA reads TGTGCCAGCAGCCACGCCGGGGGACAGGGCGTTCACACCGGGGAGCTGTTTTTT.

The chain uses TRBV5-3 and TRBJ2-3; D uncertain. TRBV5-3 is an ORF, with its function uncertain. This CDR3 is built from 13 residues. Trimming removed 2 bases from V and 0 bases from J, with 4 bases in between. The CDR3 DNA reads TGTGCCAGAAGCTTACCCAGCACAGATACGCAGTATTTT. It codes for CARSLPSTDTQYF.

The CDR3 here is CASSIDSGRTQYF. CDR3 nucleotide sequence: TGTGCCAGTAGTATAGATTCGGGACGAACGCAGTATTTT. V usage is TRBV19 and J usage is TRBJ2-3; D is perhaps TRBD1 or TRBD2 (5 bases each). CDR1 and CDR2 from the germline V gene are LNHDA and SQIVND (reference sequence). This CDR3 has 13 residues. With 0 bases removed from V and 9 bases from J, the gap between germline ends came to 10 bases.